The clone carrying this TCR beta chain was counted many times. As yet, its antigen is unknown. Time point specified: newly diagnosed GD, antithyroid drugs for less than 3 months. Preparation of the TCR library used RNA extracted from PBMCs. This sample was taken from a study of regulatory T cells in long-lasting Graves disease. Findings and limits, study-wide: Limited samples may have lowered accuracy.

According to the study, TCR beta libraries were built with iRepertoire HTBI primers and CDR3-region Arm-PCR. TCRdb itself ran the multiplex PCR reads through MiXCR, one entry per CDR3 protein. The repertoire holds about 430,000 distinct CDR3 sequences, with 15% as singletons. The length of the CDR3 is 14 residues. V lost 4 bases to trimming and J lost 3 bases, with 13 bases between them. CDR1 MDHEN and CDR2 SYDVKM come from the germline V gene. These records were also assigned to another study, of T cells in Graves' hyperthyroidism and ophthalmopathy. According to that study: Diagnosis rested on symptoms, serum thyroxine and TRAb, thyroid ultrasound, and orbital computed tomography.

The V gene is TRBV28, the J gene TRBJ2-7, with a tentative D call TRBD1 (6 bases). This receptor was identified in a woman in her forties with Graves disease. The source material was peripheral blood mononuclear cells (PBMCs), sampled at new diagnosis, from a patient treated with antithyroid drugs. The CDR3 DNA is TGTGCCAGCAGTTACACCTCACAGGGCTACGAGCAGTACTTC. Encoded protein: CASSYTSQGYEQYF.